This T cell receptor (beta chain) is drawn from a study of response to subunit inactivated influenza vaccine. One entry per CDR3 protein, called by TCRdb with MiXCR from the RT-PCR reads. The table shows a few hundred thousand distinct CDR3 sequences, with about 14% occurring only once. The trim removed 4 bases at V and 6 bases at J, leaving 15 bases unmatched. The CDR3 runs to 17 residues. Germline V lookup: CDR1 SEHNR, CDR2 FQNEAQ (reference sequence). Specimen: PBMCs from blood, collected 11 to 12 days after vaccination. The chain couples TRBV7-9 to TRBJ2-3; 8 positions match TRBD2. This TCR was recovered from a man between 45 and 60 years old who received an inactivated influenza vaccine. CDR3 sequence: CASSSRSFGGVSDTQYF. The CDR3 DNA follows: TGTGCCAGCAGCTCCCGTTCGTTCGGGGGGGTATCTGATACGCAGTATTTT.